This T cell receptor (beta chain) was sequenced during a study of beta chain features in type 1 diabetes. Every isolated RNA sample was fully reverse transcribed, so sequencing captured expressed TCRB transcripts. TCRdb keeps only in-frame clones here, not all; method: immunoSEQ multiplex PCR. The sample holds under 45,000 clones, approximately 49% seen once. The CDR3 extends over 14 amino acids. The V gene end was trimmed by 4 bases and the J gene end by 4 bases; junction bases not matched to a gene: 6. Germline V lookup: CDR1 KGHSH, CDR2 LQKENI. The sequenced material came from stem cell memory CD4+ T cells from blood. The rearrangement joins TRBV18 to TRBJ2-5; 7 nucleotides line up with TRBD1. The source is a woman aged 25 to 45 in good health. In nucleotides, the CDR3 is TGTGCCAGCTCACTCCCCGGACAGGCAGAGACCCAGTACTTC. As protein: CASSLPGQAETQYF.